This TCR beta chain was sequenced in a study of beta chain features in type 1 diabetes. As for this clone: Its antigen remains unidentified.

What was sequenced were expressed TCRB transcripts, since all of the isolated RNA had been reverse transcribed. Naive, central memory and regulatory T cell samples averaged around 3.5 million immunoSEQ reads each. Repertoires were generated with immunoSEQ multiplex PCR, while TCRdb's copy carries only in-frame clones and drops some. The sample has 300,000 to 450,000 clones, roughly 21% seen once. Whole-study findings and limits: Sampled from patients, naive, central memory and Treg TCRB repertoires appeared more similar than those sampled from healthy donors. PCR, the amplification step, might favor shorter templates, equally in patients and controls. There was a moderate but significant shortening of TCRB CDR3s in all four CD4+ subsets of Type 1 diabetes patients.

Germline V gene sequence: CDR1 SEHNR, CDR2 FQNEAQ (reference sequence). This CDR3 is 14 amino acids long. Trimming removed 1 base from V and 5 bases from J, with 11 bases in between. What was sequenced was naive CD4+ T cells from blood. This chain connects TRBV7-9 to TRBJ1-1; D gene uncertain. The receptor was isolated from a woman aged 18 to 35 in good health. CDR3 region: CASSLVQSTTEAFF. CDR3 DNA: TGTGCCAGCAGCTTAGTTCAGTCCACGACTGAAGCTTTCTTT. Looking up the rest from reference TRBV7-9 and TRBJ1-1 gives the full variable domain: DTGVSQNPRHKITKRGQNVTFRCDPISEHNRLYWYRQTLGQGPEFLTYFQNEAQLEKSRLLSDRFSAERPKGSFSTLEIQRTEQGDSAMYLCASSLVQSTTEAFFGQGTRLTVV.